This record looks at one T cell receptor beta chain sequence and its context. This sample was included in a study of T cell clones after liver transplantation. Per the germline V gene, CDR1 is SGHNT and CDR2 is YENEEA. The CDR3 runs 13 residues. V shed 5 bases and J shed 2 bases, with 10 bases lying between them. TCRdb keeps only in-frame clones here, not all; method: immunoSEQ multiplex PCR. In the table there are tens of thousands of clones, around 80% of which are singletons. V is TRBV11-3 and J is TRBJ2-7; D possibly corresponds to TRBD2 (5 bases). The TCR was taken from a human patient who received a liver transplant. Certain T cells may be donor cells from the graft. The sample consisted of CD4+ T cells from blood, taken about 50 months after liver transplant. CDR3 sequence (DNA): TGTGCCAGCAGCGAGGGCTTCGCCTACGAGCAGTACTTC. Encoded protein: CASSEGFAYEQYF. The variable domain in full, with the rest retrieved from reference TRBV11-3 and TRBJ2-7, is EAGVVQSPRYKIIEKKQPVAFWCNPISGHNTLYWYLQNLGQGPELLIRYENEEAVDDSQLPKDRFSAERLKGVDSTLKIQPAELGDSAVYLCASSEGFAYEQYFGPGTRLTVT.